This T cell receptor beta chain was obtained from a study of shared clonotypes between healthy human individuals. The study's findings and limits: Naive subsets usually exceeded memory subsets in estimated richness. Clonotype sharing levels among donors were expected to vary with sequencing depth.

In its sample, this clone was seen a few times. Its antigen is unidentified. The CDR3 consists of 14 residues. Germline V gives CDR1 SQVTM, CDR2 ANQGSEA. Trimming shortened V by 3 bases and J by 0 bases, and 12 bases separated the two germline ends. Genomic DNA per cell subset filled all wells of several immunoSEQ plates. Original analysis: Junction-only immunoSEQ data arrived without quality scores, meaning filtering differed. Measured with immunoSEQ multiplex PCR; TCRdb has only the in-frame clones, and not every one. V and J calls and clone size are given by that table; D and trimming were obtained from the DNA. The sample contains about 2.3 million clones, under 95% of which appear only once.

This chain links TRBV29-1 with TRBJ2-7; D is unclear. Source material: naive CD4+ T cells from PBMCs. Indicated subset: CD45RA+ positively selected. The source of this sequence is a man aged 18 to 30 in good health. Some clones in this sample may be carry-over from other donors' samples. CDR3 sequence reads: CSVEALGNSYEQYF. In DNA, the CDR3 is TGCAGCGTTGAGGCCTTGGGAAACTCCTACGAGCAGTACTTC.